This T cell receptor beta chain comes out of a study of CD8 T cells in Susac syndrome. Trimming cost V 2 bases and J 2 bases, with 13 bases left between them. Germline CDR1 and CDR2: MNHEY and SVGAGI. This CDR3 region has 16 residues. RNA in amounts of roughly 0.45 to 1 ug was reverse transcribed with random hexamers. Each CDR3 protein is one row after TCRdb ran MiXCR on the immunoSEQ multiplex PCR reads. The data contain tens of thousands of distinct CDR3 sequences, more than 85% of them singletons. This clonotype was detected only once. This clonotype originated in a human donor with multiple sclerosis. This rearrangement joins TRBV6-5 to TRBJ2-1; TRBD2 is a possible D gene (5 bases). Input material: CD8+ T cells from PBMCs. CDR3 in amino acids: CASSYGSEAPYNEQFF. As DNA, the CDR3 is TGTGCCAGCAGTTACGGGTCGGAGGCGCCCTACAATGAGCAGTTCTTC.